The TCR beta chain described here comes from a study of shared clonotypes between healthy human individuals (dated by TCRdb to about 2020). With respect to the entire study: The cohort comprised two women and a few men aged 18 to 49 years. Per donor, three plates each were used for CD4 naive and CD4 memory, two for CD8 naive, and one for CD8 memory. Blood TCR repertoires of a handful of healthy adults were deeply sequenced to estimate repertoire size and the extent of clonotype sharing between individuals. Libraries were prepared and TCR repertoires were sequenced by different laboratories using diverse techniques, in order to increase sequencing depth and limit assay-specific biases. Each donor's leukapheresis produced roughly between about 0.8 and 8.9 billion PBMCs. The investigation overall reported the following: Compared with non-shared clonotypes, the clonotypes found in all four sorted-subset donors had higher generation probabilities. Incomplete sequencing was indicated by rarefaction of sorted-subset datasets, despite the large sequencing depth. Sampling was limited to blood, and TCR repertoires in tissue likely differ from TCR repertoires in blood. Pairwise subsampling led to the expectation that sequencing depth would affect the degree of clonotype sharing among donors. The small number of donors limited the genetic and exposure-history diversity represented. When a few donors were compared, the shared fraction of clonotypes was about 5% for naive CD4, over 3% for naive CD8, roughly 2.5% for memory CD4, and less than 0.5% for memory CD8. Estimated clonotype richness was generally larger for naive than for memory subsets.

A remark on this clone: No antigen is known for it. No much larger clonotype is one base removed from it; base qualities were not supplied.

The CDR3 contains 16 residues, cysteine and phenylalanine counted. The kept DNA is CDR3 alone, 48 bases in frame from the first base. Sequences SGHTA (CDR1) and FQGNSA (CDR2) are obtained from the germline V gene. The V and J ends are trimmed by 5 bases and 7 bases, leaving 24 bases between them. Donors were healthy HIV-negative adults with no recently reported acute infections or vaccinations. Every donor was a Caucasian adult residing in Nashville, Tennessee, USA. Magnetic negative selection was used to enrich CD4+ T cells, after which naive cells were positively selected on CD45RA and the negative fraction became the memory subset. After blood collection by leukapheresis, PBMCs were isolated using Ficoll-Histopaque density gradient centrifugation and then cryopreserved in the vapor phase of liquid nitrogen. Analytical flow cytometry was used to check the purity and quantity of every magnetically sorted T cell population. Genomic DNA was isolated from each sorted fraction and quantified by UV absorbance on a Nanodrop 2000c.

Using the deep immunoSEQ assay, TCR CDR3 regions were amplified from genomic DNA by multiplex PCR. Extracted genomic DNA from each cell subset was distributed evenly across all wells of several immunoSEQ 96-well plates, and each plate was treated as a replicate. For sorted subsets, each replicate PCR was loaded with 200 ng genomic DNA, equivalent to 30,000 to 35,000 T cell genomes. The purified libraries were quantified using a Qubit 3.0 fluorometer, sized with a Bioanalyzer 2100, and then quantified again using the KAPA Library Quantification kit. Each immunoSEQ 96-well plate was sequenced on its own single-read 150-cycle Illumina NextSeq 550 flow cell. The published analysis was carried out like this. Because only junctional sequences without quality scores were contained in the immunoSEQ output, filtering matching that applied to full-length reads could not be performed. To assign V/J genes and CDR3, sequences were annotated against IMGT germline references using PyIR, a Python wrapper for IgBLAST v1.9. Reads with weak V/J assignments (E-value above 1e-6), missing CDR3, stop codons, out-of-frame junctions, or ambiguous translated residues were removed. V3J clonotypes were defined by identical inferred V gene, J gene, and CDR3 amino acid sequence. To compute the percentage overlap between repertoires, the number of shared unique clonotypes was divided by the size of the smaller repertoire. Three approaches were used to assess repertoire richness: RTK rarefaction, the Chao1 estimator, and Recon v2.1 estimates of unobserved clonotypes. Generation probabilities were computed with OLGA for all TCRbeta clonotypes obtained by the gDNA method from a few donors. This immuneACCESS table, as held by TCRdb, lists in-frame sequences with V and J called but not all clones. Of the missing ones, under half trace to an unresolved V gene in checked studies; the others have no known cause. Clone size and the V and J calls come from that table; the DNA yielded D and trimming. The sample table records a few million clones; 80% to 95% of these occur just once. Clones ranked in the top ten supply 0.35% to 0.5% of the sample.

The TCR comes from a man between 18 and 29 years old in good health. Some clones in this sample may be carry-over from other donors' samples. The chain was built from TRBV7-2 and TRBJ2-7, and TRBD2 may be the D gene, going by 6 matching bases. Sequencing was done on a sample of naive CD4+ T cells from PBMCs. The label giving this sample's cell subset or site can be read as: CD45RA+ positively selected. The nucleotide sequence reads TGTGCCAGCAGCCCAAGGCCGGCAGCGGGCGGTTGGGAGCAGTACTTC. The resulting protein is CASSPRPAAGGWEQYF.